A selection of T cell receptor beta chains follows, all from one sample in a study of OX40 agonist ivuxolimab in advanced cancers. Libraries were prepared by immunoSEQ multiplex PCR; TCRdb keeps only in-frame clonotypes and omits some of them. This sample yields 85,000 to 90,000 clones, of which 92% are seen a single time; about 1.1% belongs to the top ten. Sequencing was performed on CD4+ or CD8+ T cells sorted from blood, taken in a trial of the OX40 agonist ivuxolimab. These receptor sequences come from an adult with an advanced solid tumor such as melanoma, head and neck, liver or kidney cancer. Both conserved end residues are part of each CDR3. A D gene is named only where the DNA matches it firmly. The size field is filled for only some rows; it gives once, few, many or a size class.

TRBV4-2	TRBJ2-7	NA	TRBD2	TGTGCCAGCAGCCAATCAGGGCTAGCGGGAGAAACCTACGAGCAGTACTTC	CASSQSGLAGETYEQYF
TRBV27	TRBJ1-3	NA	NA	TGTGCCAGCAGTCGAGACAGGCGGGGAAACACCATATATTTT	CASSRDRRGNTIYF
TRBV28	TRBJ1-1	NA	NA	TGTGCCAGCACTCAGGGAATGAACACTGAAGCTTTCTTT	CASTQGMNTEAFF
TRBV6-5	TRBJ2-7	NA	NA	TGTGCCAGCAGTCCAGTCGGGGACGAGCAGTACTTC	CASSPVGDEQYF
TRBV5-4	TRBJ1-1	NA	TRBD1	TGTGCCAGCAGCGTGACAGGGGGGACTGAAGCTTTCTTT	CASSVTGGTEAFF
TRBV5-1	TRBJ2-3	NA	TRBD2	TGCGCCAGCAGCATGGGACCCGGCGCGGGAGGGCAAGATACGCAGTATTTT	CASSMGPGAGGQDTQYF
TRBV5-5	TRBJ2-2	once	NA	TGTGCCAGCAGCTACATTCCGCAGAACACCGGGGAGCTGTTTTTT	CASSYIPQNTGELFF
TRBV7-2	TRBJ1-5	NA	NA	TGTGCCAGCAGCTTAGCGGGGCAGCTCAATCAGCCCCAGCATTTT	CASSLAGQLNQPQHF
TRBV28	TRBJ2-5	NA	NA	TGTGCCAGCAGCCCACCCCGCCCCAGGGGTGAGAGGGAGACCCAGTACTTC	CASSPPRPRGERETQYF
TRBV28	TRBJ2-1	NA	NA	TGTGCCAGCAGTCGTACCGTTCAGGGGTCTGAGCAGTTCTTC	CASSRTVQGSEQFF
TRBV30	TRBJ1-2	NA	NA	TGTGCCTGGGTCCTCGCGTCAAGCTATGGCTACACCTTC	CAWVLASSYGYTF
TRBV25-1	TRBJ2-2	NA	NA	TGTGCCAGCAGTGATCTGATATGGCTGTTTTTT	CASSDLIWLFF
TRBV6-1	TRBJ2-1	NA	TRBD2	TGTGCCAGCAGTTCTCCGGGAGGAAGGCAGTTCTTC	CASSSPGGRQFF
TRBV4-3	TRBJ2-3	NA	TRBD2	TGCGCCAGCAGCCCATCATCGGGAGGAAGAGATACGCAGTATTTT	CASSPSSGGRDTQYF
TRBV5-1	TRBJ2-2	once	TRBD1	TGCGCCAGCAGCCAACGGACAGGGGACACCGGGGAGCTGTTTTTT	CASSQRTGDTGELFF
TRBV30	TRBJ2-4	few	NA	TGTGCCTGGAGTGTTCTAGCCAAAAACATTCAGTACTTC	CAWSVLAKNIQYF
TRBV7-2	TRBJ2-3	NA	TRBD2	TGTGCCAGCAGGACTAGCGGGAACACAGATACGCAGTATTTT	CASRTSGNTDTQYF
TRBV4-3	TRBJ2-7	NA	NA	TGCGCCAGCAGCCAAGAAGTCCCCTACGAGCAGTACTTC	CASSQEVPYEQYF
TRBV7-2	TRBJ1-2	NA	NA	TGTGCCAGCAGCTTATCAGCCGGGACTGGCTACACCTTC	CASSLSAGTGYTF
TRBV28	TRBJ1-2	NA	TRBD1	TGTGCCAGCGGACTCAGACAGGGAGCCTACTATGGCTACACCTTC	CASGLRQGAYYGYTF
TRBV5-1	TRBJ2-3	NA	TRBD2	TGCGCCAGCATGACTAGCGGGAGTTCAGATACGCAGTATTTT	CASMTSGSSDTQYF
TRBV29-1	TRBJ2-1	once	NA	TGCAGCGCAGGACCAGGGGCCTACAATGAGCAGTTCTTC	CSAGPGAYNEQFF
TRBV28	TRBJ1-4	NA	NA	TGTGCCAGCAGTTTTCGGGGGGAACTGTTTTTT	CASSFRGELFF
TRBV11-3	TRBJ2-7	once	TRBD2	TGTGCCAGCAGCTTAGATGGCGGGAGGATCTACGAGCAGTACTTC	CASSLDGGRIYEQYF
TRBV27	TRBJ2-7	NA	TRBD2	TGTGCCAGCAGAGAACTAGCGGGAGCCTACGAGCAGTACTTC	CASRELAGAYEQYF
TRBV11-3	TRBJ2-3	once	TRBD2	TGTGCCAGCAGCTTAGATCAAACGGGAGGCACTACAGATACGCAGTATTTT	CASSLDQTGGTTDTQYF
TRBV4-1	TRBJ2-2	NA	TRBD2	TGCGCCAGCAGCTCGAGCGGGAGTTTCGCCGGGGAGCTGTTTTTT	CASSSSGSFAGELFF
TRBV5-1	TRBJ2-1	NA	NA	TGCGCCAGCAGCTCCGGTGGAGGTGTTGGGTCGGGAGAGCAGTTCTTC	CASSSGGGVGSGEQFF
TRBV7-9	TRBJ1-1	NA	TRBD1	TGTGCCAGCAGCGCAGACAGGGTCCAGGGGGAGGCTTTCTTT	CASSADRVQGEAFF
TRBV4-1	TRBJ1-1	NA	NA	TGCGCCAGCAGCCAAGAAGGGGTGGCTTTCTTT	CASSQEGVAFF
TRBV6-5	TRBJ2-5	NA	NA	TGTGCCAGCAGTTCCCTAGGGGGTGGGACCCAGTACTTC	CASSSLGGGTQYF
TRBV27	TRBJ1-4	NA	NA	TGTGCCAGCAGTTCTTACCCTCTCGGGAAGGAAAAACTGTTTTTT	CASSSYPLGKEKLFF
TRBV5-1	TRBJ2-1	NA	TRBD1	TGCGCCAGCAGCTTGAATGACAGGGGTTCCTACAATGAGCAGTTCTTC	CASSLNDRGSYNEQFF